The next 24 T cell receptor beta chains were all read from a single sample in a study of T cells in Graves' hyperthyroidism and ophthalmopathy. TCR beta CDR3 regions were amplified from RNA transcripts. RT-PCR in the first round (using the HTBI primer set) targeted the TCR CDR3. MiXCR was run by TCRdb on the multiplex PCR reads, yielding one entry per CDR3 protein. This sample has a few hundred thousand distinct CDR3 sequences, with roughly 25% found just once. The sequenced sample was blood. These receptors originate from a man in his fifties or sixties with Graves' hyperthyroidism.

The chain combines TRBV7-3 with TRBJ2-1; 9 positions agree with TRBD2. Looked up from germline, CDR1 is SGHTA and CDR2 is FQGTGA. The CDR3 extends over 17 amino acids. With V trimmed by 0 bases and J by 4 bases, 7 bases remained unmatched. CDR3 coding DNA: TGTGCCAGCAGCTTAACGGGGGCTAGCGGGAAATACAATGAGCAGTTCTTC. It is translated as CASSLTGASGKYNEQFF.

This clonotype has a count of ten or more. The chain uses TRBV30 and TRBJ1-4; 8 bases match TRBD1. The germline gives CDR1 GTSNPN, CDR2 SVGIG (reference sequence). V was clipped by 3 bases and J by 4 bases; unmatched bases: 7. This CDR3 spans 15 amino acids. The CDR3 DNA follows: TGTGCCTGGAGCCCGGGACAGGTGTATAATGAAAAACTGTTTTTT. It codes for CAWSPGQVYNEKLFF. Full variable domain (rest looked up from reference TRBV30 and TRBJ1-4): SQTIHQWPATLVQPVGSPLSLECTVEGTSNPNLYWYRQAAGRGLQLLFYSVGIGQISSEVPQNLSASRPQDRQFILSSKKLLLSDSGFYLCAWSPGQVYNEKLFFGSGTQLSVL.

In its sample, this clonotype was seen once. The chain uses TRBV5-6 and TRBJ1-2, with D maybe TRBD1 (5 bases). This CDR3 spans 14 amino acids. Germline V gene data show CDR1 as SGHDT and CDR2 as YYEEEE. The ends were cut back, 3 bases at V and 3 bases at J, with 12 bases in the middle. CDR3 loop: CASSSFGTHYGYTF. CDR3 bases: TGTGCCAGCAGCTCGTTCGGGACCCACTATGGCTACACCTTC.

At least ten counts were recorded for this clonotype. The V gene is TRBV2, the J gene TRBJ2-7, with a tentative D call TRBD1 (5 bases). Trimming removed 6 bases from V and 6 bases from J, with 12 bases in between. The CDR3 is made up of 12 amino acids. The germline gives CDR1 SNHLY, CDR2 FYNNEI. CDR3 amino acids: CASSYRSLEQYF. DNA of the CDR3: TGTGCCAGCAGCTACAGGAGCCTCGAGCAGTACTTC.

The CDR3 nucleotides are TGCAGCGTTACGGACGGTTTCTACGAGCAGTACTTC. Its translation: CSVTDGFYEQYF. This sequence joins TRBV29-1 and TRBJ2-7; D is undetermined. Trimming stripped 5 bases from V and 3 bases from J, with 11 bases between. The CDR3 extends over 12 amino acids. The germline gives CDR1 SQVTM, CDR2 ANQGSEA.

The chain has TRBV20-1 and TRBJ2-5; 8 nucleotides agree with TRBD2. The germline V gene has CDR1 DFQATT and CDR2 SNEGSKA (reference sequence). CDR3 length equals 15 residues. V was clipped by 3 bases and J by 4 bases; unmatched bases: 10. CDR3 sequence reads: CSASGRASGRETQYF. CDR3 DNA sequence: TGCAGTGCTAGCGGGAGGGCCTCGGGTAGAGAGACCCAGTACTTC.

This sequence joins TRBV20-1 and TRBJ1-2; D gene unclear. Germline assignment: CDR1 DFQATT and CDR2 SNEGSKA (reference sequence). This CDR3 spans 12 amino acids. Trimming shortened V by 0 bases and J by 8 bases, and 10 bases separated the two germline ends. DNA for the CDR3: TGCAGTGCTAGAGAAAAAGTTTTCGGCTACACCTTC. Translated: CSAREKVFGYTF.

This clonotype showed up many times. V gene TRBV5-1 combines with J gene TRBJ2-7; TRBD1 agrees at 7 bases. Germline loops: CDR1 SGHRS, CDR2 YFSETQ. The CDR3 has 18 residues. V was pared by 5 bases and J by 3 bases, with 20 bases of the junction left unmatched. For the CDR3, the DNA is TGCGCCAGCAGAAGGGACAGCCGAGGTGGGTCGGGACACTACGAGCAGTACTTC. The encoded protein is CASRRDSRGGSGHYEQYF.

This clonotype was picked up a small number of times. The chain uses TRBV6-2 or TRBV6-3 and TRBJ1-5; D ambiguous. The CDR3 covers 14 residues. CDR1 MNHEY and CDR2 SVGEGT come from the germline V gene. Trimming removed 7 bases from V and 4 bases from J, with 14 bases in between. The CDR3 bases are TGTGCCAGCACCTCCCGGGTCCAAAATCAGCCCCAGCATTTT. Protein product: CASTSRVQNQPQHF.

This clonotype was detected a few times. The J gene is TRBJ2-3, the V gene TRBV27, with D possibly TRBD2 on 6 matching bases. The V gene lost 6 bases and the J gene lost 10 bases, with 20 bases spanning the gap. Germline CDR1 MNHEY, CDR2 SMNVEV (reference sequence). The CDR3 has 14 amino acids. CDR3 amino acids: CASRDGVSGGAQYF. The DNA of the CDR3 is TGTGCCAGCAGGGACGGTGTTTCAGGCGGGGCGCAGTATTTT.

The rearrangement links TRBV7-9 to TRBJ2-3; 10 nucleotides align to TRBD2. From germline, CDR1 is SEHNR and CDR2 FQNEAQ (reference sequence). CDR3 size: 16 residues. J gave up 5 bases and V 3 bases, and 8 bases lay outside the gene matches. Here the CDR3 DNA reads TGTGCCAGCAGCTTTGGACTAGCGGAGAGGGTAGATACGCAGTATTTT. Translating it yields CASSFGLAERVDTQYF. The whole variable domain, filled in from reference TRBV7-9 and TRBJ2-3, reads DTGVSQNPRHKITKRGQNVTFRCDPISEHNRLYWYRQTLGQGPEFLTYFQNEAQLEKSRLLSDRFSAERPKGSFSTLEIQRTEQGDSAMYLCASSFGLAERVDTQYFGPGTRLTVL.

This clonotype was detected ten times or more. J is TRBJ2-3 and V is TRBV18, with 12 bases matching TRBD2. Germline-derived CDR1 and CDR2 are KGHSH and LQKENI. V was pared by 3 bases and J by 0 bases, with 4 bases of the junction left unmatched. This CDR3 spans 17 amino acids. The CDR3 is CASSPRLAGASTDTQYF. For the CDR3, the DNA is TGTGCCAGCTCACCCAGACTAGCGGGAGCTAGCACAGATACGCAGTATTTT.

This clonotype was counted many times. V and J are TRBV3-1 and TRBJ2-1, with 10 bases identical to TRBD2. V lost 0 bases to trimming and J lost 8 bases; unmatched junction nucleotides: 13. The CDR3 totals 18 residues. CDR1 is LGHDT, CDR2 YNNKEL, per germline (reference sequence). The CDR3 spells CASSQDRISGRWSDEQFF. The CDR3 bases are TGTGCCAGCAGCCAAGATAGGATTAGCGGGAGGTGGAGCGATGAGCAGTTCTTC.

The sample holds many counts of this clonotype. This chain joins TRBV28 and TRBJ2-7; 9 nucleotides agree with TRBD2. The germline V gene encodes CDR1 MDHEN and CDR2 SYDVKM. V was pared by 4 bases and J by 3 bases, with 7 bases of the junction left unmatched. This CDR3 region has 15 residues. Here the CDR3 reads CASSSLAGGLYEQYF. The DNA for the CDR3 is TGTGCCAGCAGTTCCCTCGCGGGGGGGCTCTACGAGCAGTACTTC.

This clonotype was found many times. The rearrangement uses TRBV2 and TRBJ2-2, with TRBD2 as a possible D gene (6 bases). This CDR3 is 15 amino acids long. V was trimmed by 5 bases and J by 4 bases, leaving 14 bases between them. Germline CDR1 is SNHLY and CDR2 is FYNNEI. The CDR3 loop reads CASSQFRGSTGELFF. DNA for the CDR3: TGTGCCAGCAGTCAATTCCGGGGGTCCACCGGGGAGCTGTTTTTT. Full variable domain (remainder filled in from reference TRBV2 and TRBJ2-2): EPEVTQTPSHQVTQMGQEVILRCVPISNHLYFYWYRQILGQKVEFLVSFYNNEISEKSEIFDDQFSVERPDGSNFTLKIRSTKLEDSAMYFCASSQFRGSTGELFFGEGSRLTVL.

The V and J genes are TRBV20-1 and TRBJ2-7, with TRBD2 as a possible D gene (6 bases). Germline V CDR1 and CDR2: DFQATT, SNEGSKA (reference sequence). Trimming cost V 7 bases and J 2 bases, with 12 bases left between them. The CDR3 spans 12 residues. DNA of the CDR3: TGCAGTGTTAGCGGCCCTACCTACGAGCAGTACTTC. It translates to CSVSGPTYEQYF.

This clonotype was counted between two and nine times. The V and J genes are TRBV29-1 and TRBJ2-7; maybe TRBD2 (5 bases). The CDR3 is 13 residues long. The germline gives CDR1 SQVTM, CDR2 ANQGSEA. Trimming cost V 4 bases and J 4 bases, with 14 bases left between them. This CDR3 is CSVGSGIRYEQYF. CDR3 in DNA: TGCAGCGTTGGGTCGGGGATCCGGTACGAGCAGTACTTC.

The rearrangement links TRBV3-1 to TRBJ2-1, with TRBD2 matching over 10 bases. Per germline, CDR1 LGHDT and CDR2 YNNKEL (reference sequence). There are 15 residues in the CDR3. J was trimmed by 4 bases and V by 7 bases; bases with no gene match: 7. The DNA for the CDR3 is TGTGCCAGCACCGATACTAGCGGGATGTACAATGAGCAGTTCTTC. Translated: CASTDTSGMYNEQFF.

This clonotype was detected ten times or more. In nucleotides, the CDR3 is TGTGCCAGCAGTTTCAGGGGGCGAAAACTGTTTTTT. Residues: CASSFRGRKLFF. The chain combines TRBV12-3 or TRBV12-4 with TRBJ1-4; 8 nucleotides line up with TRBD1. V was pared by 3 bases and J by 10 bases, with 1 base of the junction left unmatched. CDR3 length equals 12 residues.

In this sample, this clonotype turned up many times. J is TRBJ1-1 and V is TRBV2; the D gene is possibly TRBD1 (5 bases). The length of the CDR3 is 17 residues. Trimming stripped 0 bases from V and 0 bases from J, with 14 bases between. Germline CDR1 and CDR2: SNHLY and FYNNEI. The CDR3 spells CASSEAGVGRMNTEAFF. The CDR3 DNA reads TGTGCCAGCAGTGAAGCAGGGGTTGGCAGAATGAACACTGAAGCTTTCTTT.

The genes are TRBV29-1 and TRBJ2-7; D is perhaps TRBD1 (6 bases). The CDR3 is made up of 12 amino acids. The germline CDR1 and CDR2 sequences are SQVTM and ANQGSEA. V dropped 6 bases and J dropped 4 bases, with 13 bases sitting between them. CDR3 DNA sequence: TGCAGCGTGGGACACCGCCCGTACGAGCAGTACTTC. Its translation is CSVGHRPYEQYF.

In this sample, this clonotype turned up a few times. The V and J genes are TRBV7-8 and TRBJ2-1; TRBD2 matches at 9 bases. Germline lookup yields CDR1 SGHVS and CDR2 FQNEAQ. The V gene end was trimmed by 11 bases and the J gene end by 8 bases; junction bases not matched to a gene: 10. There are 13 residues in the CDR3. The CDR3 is CASKVGGRDEQFF. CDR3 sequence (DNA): TGTGCCTCCAAGGTTGGCGGGAGGGATGAGCAGTTCTTC.

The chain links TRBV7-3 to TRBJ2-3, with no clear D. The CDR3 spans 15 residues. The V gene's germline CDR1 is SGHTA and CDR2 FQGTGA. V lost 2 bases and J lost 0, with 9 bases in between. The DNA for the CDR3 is TGTGCCAGCAGCTTAGGTGCTCCAAGCACAGATACGCAGTATTTT. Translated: CASSLGAPSTDTQYF.

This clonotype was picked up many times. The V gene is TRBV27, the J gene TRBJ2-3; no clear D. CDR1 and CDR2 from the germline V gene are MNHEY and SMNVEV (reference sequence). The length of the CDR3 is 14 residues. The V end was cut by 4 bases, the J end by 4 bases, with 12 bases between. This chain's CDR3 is CASSSTRMPDTQYF. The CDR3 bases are TGTGCCAGCAGTTCGACGCGTATGCCAGATACGCAGTATTTT.